The 18 T cell receptor beta chains given below trace back to one sample, sequenced in a study of CD8 T cells in ankylosing spondylitis. TCRdb re-derived calls from the 5' RACE reads in MiXCR, one entry per CDR3 protein. The data show 250,000 to 300,000 distinct CDR3 sequences, 20% seen once. Specimen: blood, either unsorted or a sorted T cell fraction (not recorded which). All receptors derive from a male donor with ankylosing spondylitis or in good health (not recorded which).

J is TRBJ1-2 and V is TRBV18; 7 bases align to TRBD1. With 1 base clipped from V and 4 bases from J, the junction kept 3 bases outside the gene matches. CDR3 length equals 14 residues. The germline V gene encodes CDR1 KGHSH and CDR2 LQKENI. The CDR3 region has the DNA TGTGCCAGCTCACCACTGGGGGACAGCTATGGCTACACCTTC. Amino acid sequence: CASSPLGDSYGYTF.

The table lists this clonotype with a few counts. V is TRBV5-1 and J is TRBJ2-7; unclear D gene. V gave up 0 bases and J gave up 4 bases, with 8 bases separating them. CDR3 size: 13 residues. From germline, CDR1 is SGHRS and CDR2 YFSETQ. CDR3 nucleotides: TGCGCCAGCAGCTTGGACGGCCGGTACGAGCAGTACGTC. Its translation: CASSLDGRYEQYV.

This clonotype showed up just a few times. The chain has TRBV11-2 and TRBJ1-2; D is uncertain. The ends were cut back, 5 bases at V and 3 bases at J, with 19 bases in the middle. CDR1 and CDR2 (germline): SGHAT, FQNNGV. This CDR3 spans 16 amino acids. This CDR3 is CASSPSVKGGDYGYTF. As DNA, the CDR3 is TGTGCCAGCAGCCCTAGTGTGAAGGGAGGCGACTATGGCTACACCTTC.

This clonotype occurred a few times. The J gene is TRBJ2-1, the V gene TRBV5-1, with 8 bases lining up with TRBD1. The CDR3 totals 15 residues. Germline CDR1 and CDR2: SGHRS and YFSETQ. Trimming removed 0 bases from V and 3 bases from J; junction bases left unmatched: 2. The CDR3 DNA reads TGCGCCAGCAGCTTGGGGACAGGGAACTACAATGAGCAGTTCTTC. Translating it yields CASSLGTGNYNEQFF.

The V call is TRBV12-3 or TRBV12-4, the J call TRBJ1-1; D gene unclear. The CDR3 is 11 residues long. Trimming pared 7 bases from V and 7 bases from J, leaving 10 bases between. The CDR3 bases are TGTGCCAGCAACTGGTATAATGAAGCTTTCTTT. Amino acid sequence: CASNWYNEAFF.

This clonotype has a handful of counts. CDR3 amino acids: CASSQPTSGSSVDIQYF. Written as DNA, the CDR3 is TGTGCCAGCAGCCAACCGACTAGCGGGAGTAGTGTAGACATTCAGTACTTC. This rearrangement joins TRBV3-1 to TRBJ2-4; 12 bases are shared with TRBD2. The J segment lost 8 bases and the V segment lost 2 bases, leaving 10 bases of the junction unmatched. CDR1 and CDR2 (germline): LGHDT, YNNKEL (reference sequence). The CDR3 has 17 residues.

This clonotype was observed at least ten times. The chain combines TRBV5-1 with TRBJ2-2; D might be TRBD1 or TRBD2, each matching 5 bases. In germline, CDR1 is SGHRS, CDR2 YFSETQ. CDR3 length: 15 residues. Trimming stripped 4 bases from V and 0 bases from J, with 10 bases between. The CDR3 sequence is CASSRDPANTGELFF. The CDR3 nucleotides read TGCGCCAGCAGCCGGGACCCCGCGAACACCGGGGAGCTGTTTTTT.

Ten or more counts support this clonotype. This chain connects TRBV28 to TRBJ2-5, with D unclear. The V gene's germline CDR1 is MDHEN and CDR2 SYDVKM. Deletions cut 1 base from V and 0 bases from J, with 6 bases between. CDR3 size: 14 residues. The CDR3, as DNA: TGTGCCAGCAGTTTATATCAGGACCAAGAGACCCAGTACTTC. This sequence encodes CASSLYQDQETQYF. Combining the CDR3 with reference TRBV28 and TRBJ2-5 gives the whole variable domain DVKVTQSSRYLVKRTGEKVFLECVQDMDHENMFWYRQDPGLGLRLIYFSYDVKMKEKGDIPEGYSVSREKKERFSLILESASTNQTSMYLCASSLYQDQETQYFGPGTRLLVL.

This chain joins TRBV7-9 and TRBJ1-4; D is unclear. V was cut by 5 bases and J by 5 bases, with 15 bases left in between. The CDR3 covers 15 residues. Germline-derived CDR1 and CDR2 are SEHNR and FQNEAQ (reference sequence). CDR3 bases: TGTGCCAGCAGCGGGCCTAACTTGGACAATGAAAAACTGTTTTTT. This sequence encodes CASSGPNLDNEKLFF.

The gene calls are TRBV4-1 and TRBJ1-2, with TRBD1 as a possible D gene (6 bases). The germline V gene encodes CDR1 MGHRA and CDR2 YSYEKL. The CDR3 is 16 residues long. The germline V and J ends were trimmed by 0 bases and 2 bases, with 13 bases remaining between them. CDR3 protein: CASSQESQGLNYGYTF. CDR3 nucleotide sequence: TGCGCCAGCAGCCAAGAGAGTCAGGGGTTGAACTATGGCTACACCTTC.

There are many counts of this clonotype. This sequence joins TRBV9 and TRBJ2-3, with D tentatively TRBD2 (6 bases). V lost 4 bases to trimming and J lost 1 base, with 10 bases between them. From germline, CDR1 is SGDLS and CDR2 YYNGEE. This CDR3 has 14 amino acids. CDR3 sequence: CASSRGGGTDTQYF. Here the CDR3 DNA reads TGTGCCAGCAGCCGTGGCGGGGGCACAGATACGCAGTATTTT.

This sequence joins TRBV28 and TRBJ2-4; the D gene is possibly TRBD1 (6 bases). The germline CDR1 and CDR2 sequences are MDHEN and SYDVKM. V gave up 9 bases and J gave up 1 base, with 10 bases separating them. CDR3 size: 13 residues. The CDR3 DNA reads TGTGCCAGTCGACAGGCCGCCAAAAACATTCAGTACTTC. Translating it yields CASRQAAKNIQYF.

The chain links TRBV3-1 to TRBJ1-5, with D unresolved. The CDR3 has 13 residues. Between the trimmed V and J ends, which lost 0 bases and 6 bases, there was a span of 6 bases. Per germline, CDR1 LGHDT and CDR2 YNNKEL (reference sequence). Written as DNA, the CDR3 is TGTGCCAGCAGCCAAGATATCACTCAGCCCCAGCATTTT. It translates to CASSQDITQPQHF.

This clonotype was observed a few times. CDR3 residues: CASSLYSGGFYNEQFF. For the CDR3, the DNA is TGTGCCAGCAGTTTGTATAGCGGGGGATTCTACAATGAGCAGTTCTTC. The chain employs TRBV12-3 or TRBV12-4 and TRBJ2-1, with 9 bases matching TRBD2. Germline trimming cut 3 bases from V and 3 bases from J; bases unmatched to any gene: 6. The CDR3 is made up of 16 amino acids.

This clonotype was observed once. J is TRBJ1-4 and V is TRBV29-1; D possibly corresponds to TRBD1 (5 bases). The CDR3 totals 14 residues. V was clipped by 2 bases and J by 12 bases, with 19 bases between them. Germline loops: CDR1 SQVTM, CDR2 ANQGSEA. CDR3 amino acids: CSVESGRAGEELFF. The CDR3 region has the DNA TGCAGCGTTGAAAGCGGCAGGGCCGGGGAGGAACTGTTTTTT.

Only a few counts were recorded for this clonotype. The gene calls are TRBV6-5 and TRBJ1-5, with no clear D. Germline CDR1 MNHEY, CDR2 SVGAGI. The CDR3 contains 14 residues. V shed 2 bases and J shed 4 bases, with 9 bases lying between them. In nucleotides, the CDR3 is TGTGCCAGCAGTTACCGAGGGCAGAATCAGCCCCAGCATTTT. This gives the protein CASSYRGQNQPQHF.

This sequence joins TRBV7-2 and TRBJ1-5; 7 nucleotides line up with TRBD1. V was clipped by 5 bases and J by 7 bases; unmatched bases: 5. This CDR3 has 13 amino acids. Germline CDR1 reads SGHTA; CDR2 reads FQGNSA. The CDR3 DNA sequence: TGTGCCAGCAGCACGAACAGGGGACAGCCCCAGCATTTT. Translation gives CASSTNRGQPQHF.

The chain carries TRBV28 and TRBJ1-2, with 8 nucleotides matching TRBD1. Losses at the gene ends were 7 bases for V and 4 bases for J; bases not matched to a gene: 5. Germline CDR1 reads MDHEN; CDR2 reads SYDVKM. The CDR3 runs to 13 residues. The CDR3 reads CASTLTGGYGYTF. The DNA for the CDR3 is TGTGCCAGCACCCTAACAGGGGGCTATGGCTACACCTTC.